This T cell receptor beta chain was sequenced during a study of tumor-infiltrating lymphocytes in primary liver carcinoma. Study background: All patients, whether men or women, fell within 30 to 69 years of age.

Turning to this clonotype: No antigen is known for it. A junction end diverges from the germline sequence, so it may reflect a read error.

Germline values: CDR1 SQVTM, CDR2 ANQGSEA. This CDR3 contains 15 residues. Starting material of roughly 0.45 ug total RNA yielded TCR beta cDNA via a constant-region primer. Sequencing libraries for TCR beta derived from three nested multiplex PCR rounds that used slightly modified ARM-PCR. Both of the initial two PCR rounds ran for around 9 cycles and employed TRBV1-TRBV30 forward primers alongside a C-beta reverse primer. MiXCR, run by TCRdb on the multiplex PCR reads, gives a single entry per CDR3 protein. Counted here are approximately 310,000 distinct CDR3 sequences, roughly 60% occurring once; the ten biggest clones make up approximately 9%. Study observations and caveats: Tumor region pairs showed greater overlap than either tumor-adjacent or tumor-blood pairs did. Comparison of CD4+ and CD8+ repertoires was precluded by bulk unsorted samples.

Blood RNA originated from unsorted whole blood, with germline DNA additionally extracted. The origin of this receptor is a man between 40 and 49 years old with primary liver carcinoma and hepatitis B virus infection. The chain carries TRBV29-1 and TRBJ2-7; 7 nucleotides agree with TRBD1. Material: peripheral blood. Written as DNA, the CDR3 is TGCAGCGTCGCTCACCCCGGGACAGAGATTTACGAGCAATACTTC. This translates into CSVAHPGTEIYEQYF.